This passage covers 3 T cell receptor beta chains from one sample sequenced in a study of early T cells in non-severe SARS-CoV-2 infection. TCRdb called the 5' RACE reads again in MiXCR, with one record for every CDR3 protein. The top ten hold 3% to 4.5% of the sample, which has about 110,000 distinct CDR3 sequences, around 12% seen once. The sample was whole blood, taken at baseline. The receptors come from an adult who was a healthcare worker with PCR-confirmed SARS-CoV-2 infection or an uninfected control (not recorded which).

This clonotype has a handful of counts. This chain links TRBV2 with TRBJ1-1; possibly TRBD1 for D (5 bases). Germline V gene lookup returns CDR1 SNHLY and CDR2 FYNNEI. This CDR3 has 14 amino acids. Trimming left V 6 bases short and J 1 base short, with 12 bases between. The CDR3 is CASRGVRENTEAFF. CDR3 sequence (DNA): TGTGCCAGCAGGGGGGTTAGGGAGAACACTGAAGCTTTCTTT.

This clonotype was observed a few times. The rearrangement uses TRBV6-5 and TRBJ1-1, with D unclear. The germline V and J ends were trimmed by 0 bases and 1 base, with 9 bases remaining between them. This CDR3 is 15 amino acids long. Germline V lookup: CDR1 MNHEY, CDR2 SVGAGI. The CDR3 loop is CASSYSEETNTEAFF. In DNA, the CDR3 is TGTGCCAGCAGTTACTCCGAGGAAACGAACACTGAAGCTTTCTTT.

This clonotype occurred a few times. This chain connects TRBV7-6 to TRBJ2-3; D call uncertain. Germline V gives CDR1 SGHVS, CDR2 FNYEAQ. This CDR3 contains 12 residues. V lost 3 bases, J lost 10 bases, and 11 bases lay in between. CDR3 coding DNA: TGTGCCAGCAGCTTGTCAGATGGAGCGCAGTATTTT. Translation gives CASSLSDGAQYF.